Following are 3 T cell receptor beta chains from one sample sequenced in a study of CD8+ T cells in alopecia areata. Following RNA extraction, reverse transcription yielded cDNA that acted as the sequencing template. Libraries were prepared by immunoSEQ multiplex PCR; TCRdb keeps only in-frame clonotypes and omits some of them. The profile shows 120,000 to 150,000 clones, 47% of them singletons. Specimen: CD4+ T cells sorted from blood. These receptors all stem from a human donor with alopecia areata.

The CDR3 DNA reads as TGTGCCAGCAGTTTAAGGAGGGGGACCTACGAGCAGTACTTC. Translating gives CASSLRRGTYEQYF. The V gene is TRBV28, the J gene TRBJ2-7; D possibly matches TRBD1 or TRBD2 (6 bases each). CDR1 and CDR2 from the germline V gene are MDHEN and SYDVKM. V lost 2 bases and J 2 bases, leaving 10 bases between the germline ends. There are 14 residues in the CDR3.

The chain links TRBV29-1 to TRBJ1-1; D remains ambiguous. Looked up from germline, CDR1 is SQVTM and CDR2 is ANQGSEA. The CDR3 spans 12 residues. V was cut by 5 bases and J by 5 bases, with 12 bases left in between. CDR3 in amino acids: CSVIGSRTEAFF. The CDR3 DNA follows: TGCAGCGTTATCGGTAGTAGGACTGAAGCTTTCTTT.

This chain links TRBV7-3 with TRBJ2-2; D gene unclear. Germline CDR1 SGHTA, CDR2 FQGTGA. V gave up 0 bases and J gave up 3 bases, with 8 bases separating them. The CDR3 runs to 15 residues. The CDR3 DNA reads TGTGCCAGCAGCTTAACAAAGGTGTACACCGGGGAGCTGTTTTTT. Encoded protein: CASSLTKVYTGELFF.